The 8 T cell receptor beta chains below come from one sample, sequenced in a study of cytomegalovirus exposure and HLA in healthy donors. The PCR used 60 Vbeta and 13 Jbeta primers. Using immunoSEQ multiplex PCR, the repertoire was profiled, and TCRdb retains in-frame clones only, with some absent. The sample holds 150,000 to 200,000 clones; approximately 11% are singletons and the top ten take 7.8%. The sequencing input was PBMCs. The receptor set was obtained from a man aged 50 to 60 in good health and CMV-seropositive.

The CDR3 is CASSFGTHEKLFF. The DNA for the CDR3 is TGTGCCAGCAGTTTCGGGACTCACGAAAAACTGTTTTTT. The chain couples TRBV6-6 to TRBJ1-4; D perhaps matches TRBD1 (5 bases). This CDR3 spans 13 amino acids. CDR1 is MNHNY, CDR2 SVGAGI, per germline (reference sequence). V lost 4 bases and J 8 bases, leaving 11 bases between the germline ends.

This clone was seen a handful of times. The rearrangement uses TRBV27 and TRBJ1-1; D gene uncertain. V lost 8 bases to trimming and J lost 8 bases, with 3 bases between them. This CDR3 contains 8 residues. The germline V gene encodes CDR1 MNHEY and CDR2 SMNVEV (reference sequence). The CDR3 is CASREAFF. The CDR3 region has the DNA TGTGCCAGCCGGGAAGCTTTCTTT.

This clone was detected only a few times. For the CDR3, the DNA is TGTGCCAGTACCTACCGGGCCAACCTGGGAGGCAATGAGCAGTTCTTC. Its translation: CASTYRANLGGNEQFF. This chain connects TRBV19 to TRBJ2-1; maybe TRBD2 (6 bases). Germline V gives CDR1 LNHDA, CDR2 SQIVND (reference sequence). V lost 7 bases, J lost 6 bases, and 22 bases lay in between. The length of the CDR3 is 16 residues.

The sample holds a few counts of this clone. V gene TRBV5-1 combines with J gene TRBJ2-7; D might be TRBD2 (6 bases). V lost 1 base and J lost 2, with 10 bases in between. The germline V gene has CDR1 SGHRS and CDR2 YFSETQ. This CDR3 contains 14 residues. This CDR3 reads CASSLYGGTYEQYF. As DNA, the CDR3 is TGCGCCAGCAGCTTGTATGGGGGGACCTACGAGCAGTACTTC.

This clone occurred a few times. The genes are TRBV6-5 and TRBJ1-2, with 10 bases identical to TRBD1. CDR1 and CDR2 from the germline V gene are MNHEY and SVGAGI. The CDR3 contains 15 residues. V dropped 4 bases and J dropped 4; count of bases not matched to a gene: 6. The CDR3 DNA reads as TGTGCCAGCAGTTCTTGGACAGGGGGGGTCTATGGCTACACCTTC. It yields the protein CASSSWTGGVYGYTF.

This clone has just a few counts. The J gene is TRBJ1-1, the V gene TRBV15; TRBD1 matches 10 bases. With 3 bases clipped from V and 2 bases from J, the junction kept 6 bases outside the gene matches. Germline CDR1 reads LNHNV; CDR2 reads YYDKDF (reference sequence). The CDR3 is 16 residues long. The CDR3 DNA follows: TGTGCCACCAGCAGGGGATTGACAGGGGGCAACACTGAAGCTTTCTTT. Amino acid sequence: CATSRGLTGGNTEAFF.

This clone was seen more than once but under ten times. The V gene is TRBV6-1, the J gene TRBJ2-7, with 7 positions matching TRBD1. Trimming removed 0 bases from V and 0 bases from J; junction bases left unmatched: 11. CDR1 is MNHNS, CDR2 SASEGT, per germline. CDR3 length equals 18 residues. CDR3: CASSEAQRLGDSSYEQYV. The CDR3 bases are TGTGCCAGCAGTGAAGCCCAAAGGTTAGGGGACAGCTCCTACGAGCAGTACGTC.

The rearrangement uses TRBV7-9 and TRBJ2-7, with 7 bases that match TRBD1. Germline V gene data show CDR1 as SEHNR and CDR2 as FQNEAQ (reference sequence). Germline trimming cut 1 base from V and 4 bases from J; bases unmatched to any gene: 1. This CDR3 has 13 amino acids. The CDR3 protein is CASSLGDRYEQYF. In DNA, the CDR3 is TGTGCCAGCAGCTTAGGGGACAGATACGAGCAGTACTTC.